Sequencing of this TCR beta chain was carried out in a study of blood T cell repertoires in COVID-19. The CDR3 is 13 residues long. The germline V and J ends were trimmed by 2 bases and 5 bases, with 9 bases remaining between them. Looked up from germline, CDR1 is SGHTA and CDR2 is FQGTGA. Using immunoSEQ multiplex PCR, the repertoire was profiled, and TCRdb retains in-frame clones only, with some absent. The table lists over 200,000 clones, 89% of them singletons. Source material: peripheral blood. The chain employs TRBV7-3 and TRBJ2-5, with D possibly matching TRBD2 (5 bases). The receptor was isolated from a man in his fifties or sixties who had recovered from COVID-19. DNA of the CDR3: TGTGCCAGCAGCTTACGGGATGGGGAGACCCAGTACTTC. Amino acid sequence: CASSLRDGETQYF.